A selection of T cell receptor beta chains follows, all from one sample in a study of graft-versus-host responses after intestinal transplantation. Their antigens remain unidentified. Clones were read by immunoSEQ multiplex PCR, and TCRdb kept only the in-frame ones, dropping some. The sample has about 88,000 clones, about nine tenths seen once. The sample here was unstimulated CD4+ T cells sorted from spleen or lymph node cells, taken before intestinal transplant. The receptors here all came from a human donor who received an intestinal transplant. CDR3s include the opening cysteine and the closing phenylalanine or tryptophan. D genes are given only for firm matches. Where a row states a size, it is once, few, many or the class of an expanded clone; other rows omit it.

d_call clone_size j_call v_call cdr3_aa cdr3_nt
- - TRBJ1-6 TRBV18 CASFRMEAPYNSPLHF TGTGCCAGCTTCCGGATGGAGGCTCCATATAATTCACCCCTCCACTTT
TRBD2 - TRBJ2-2 TRBV9 CASSVRLAGGSGELFF TGTGCCAGCAGCGTTAGACTAGCGGGGGGGTCCGGGGAGCTGTTTTTT
- - TRBJ2-6 TRBV7-8 CASSPRLGSGANVLTF TGTGCCAGCAGCCCCAGGTTAGGTTCTGGGGCCAACGTCCTGACTTTC
- - TRBJ2-6 TRBV5-4 CASTQRRGAESGANVLTF TGTGCCAGCACGCAGAGGCGGGGAGCAGAGTCTGGGGCCAACGTCCTGACTTTC
- - TRBJ1-5 TRBV29-1 CSVGAEGQPQHF TGCAGCGTTGGGGCCGAGGGTCAGCCCCAGCATTTT
TRBD2 - TRBJ2-7 TRBV5-1 CASSSSGGSYEQYF TGCGCCAGCAGCTCTAGCGGGGGCTCCTACGAGCAGTACTTC
TRBD2 - TRBJ2-7 TRBV19 CASSTPGLATYEQYF TGTGCCAGTAGTACTCCGGGACTAGCGACCTACGAGCAGTACTTC
- few TRBJ2-7 TRBV6-5 CASSYSVLASSYEQYF TGTGCCAGCAGTTACTCGGTCCTAGCGAGCTCCTACGAGCAGTACTTC
TRBD2 - TRBJ2-3 TRBV5-1 CASSSYPLAGEYGGSDTQYF TGCGCCAGCAGCTCCTACCCACTAGCGGGGGAATATGGTGGATCAGATACGCAGTATTTT
TRBD1 - TRBJ2-5 TRBV11-2 CASSLLTGGEETQYF TGTGCCAGCAGCTTACTGACAGGGGGTGAAGAGACCCAGTACTTC
- - TRBJ1-6 TRBV7-8 CASSMRVDNSPLHF TGTGCCAGCAGCATGAGGGTTGATAATTCACCCCTCCACTTT
TRBD2 - TRBJ2-1 TRBV7-3 CASSLGPGGDEQFF TGTGCCAGCAGCTTGGGTCCGGGGGGGGATGAGCAGTTCTTC
TRBD1 - TRBJ1-3 TRBV5-6 CASSPGQGLTGNTIYF TGTGCCAGCAGCCCAGGACAGGGCTTGACTGGAAACACCATATATTTT